The 24 T cell receptor beta chains below were found in one sample sequenced in a study of OX40 agonist ivuxolimab in advanced cancers. The table came from immunoSEQ multiplex PCR; TCRdb's copy has only in-frame clones and leaves some out. This sample has fewer than 95,000 clones, with about 87% found just once. Sequencing was performed on CD4+ or CD8+ T cells sorted from blood, taken in a trial of the OX40 agonist ivuxolimab. The origin of the receptors is an adult with an advanced solid tumor such as melanoma, head and neck, liver or kidney cancer.

The V call is TRBV5-1, the J call TRBJ2-5, with D unclear. Germline V lookup: CDR1 SGHRS, CDR2 YFSETQ. CDR3 length equals 11 residues. Trimming took 2 bases from V and 4 from J, leaving 3 bases between them. CDR3 bases: TGCGCCAGCAGCTTTGGAGAGACCCAGTACTTC. This translates into CASSFGETQYF.

As regards this clone: This likely stems from a read error, as it lies one base from a far larger clone. In DNA, the CDR3 is TGTGCCAGCAGACAGGACGGGGACCATGAAAAACTGTTTTTT. It yields the protein CASRQDGDHEKLFF. V usage is TRBV5-8 and J usage is TRBJ1-4; the D gene is possibly TRBD1 (5 bases). Trimming shortened V by 5 bases and J by 6 bases, and 14 bases separated the two germline ends. In germline, CDR1 is SGHTS, CDR2 YDEGEE. The CDR3 has 14 residues.

This rearrangement joins TRBV11-3 to TRBJ2-7; weak D call: TRBD1 (6 bases). Germline CDR1 and CDR2: SGHNT and YENEEA. This CDR3 region has 18 residues. Trimming pared 1 base from V and 2 bases from J, leaving 21 bases between. The CDR3 protein is CASSLGRIGTTDPYEQYF. The CDR3 region has the DNA TGTGCCAGCAGCTTAGGGAGGATAGGGACAACCGATCCCTACGAGCAGTACTTC. The entire variable domain, with the rest obtained from reference TRBV11-3 and TRBJ2-7, is as follows: EAGVVQSPRYKIIEKKQPVAFWCNPISGHNTLYWYLQNLGQGPELLIRYENEEAVDDSQLPKDRFSAERLKGVDSTLKIQPAELGDSAVYLCASSLGRIGTTDPYEQYFGPGTRLTVT.

V usage is TRBV7-9 and J usage is TRBJ2-1; 10 bases line up with TRBD1. V was pared by 6 bases and J by 8 bases, with 10 bases of the junction left unmatched. This CDR3 region has 15 residues. From germline, CDR1 is SEHNR and CDR2 FQNEAQ (reference sequence). The CDR3 region is CASSTGTGAWDEQFF. The DNA of the CDR3 is TGTGCCAGCAGTACCGGGACAGGGGCGTGGGATGAGCAGTTCTTC.

This chain links TRBV7-8 with TRBJ2-2; 7 bases match TRBD1. The V gene's germline CDR1 is SGHVS and CDR2 FQNEAQ. The CDR3 consists of 13 residues. Losses at the gene ends were 8 bases for V and 5 bases for J; bases not matched to a gene: 5. The CDR3 bases are TGTGCCAGCTTGGGACAGACGACCGGGGAGCTGTTTTTT. Its protein product is CASLGQTTGELFF.

Of note for this clone: The junction differs from germline at one of its ends, possibly a read error. The chain employs TRBV7-3 and TRBJ2-1; possibly TRBD2 for D (7 bases). Germline CDR1 is SGHTA and CDR2 is FQGTGA. This CDR3 spans 12 amino acids. CDR3 loop: CASSLRGGPDVF. The CDR3 nucleotides read TGTGCCAGCAGCTTAAGGGGGGGGCCCGATGTCTTC. Drawing the rest from reference TRBV7-3 and TRBJ2-1, the complete variable domain is GAGVSQTPSNKVTEKGKYVELRCDPISGHTALYWYRQSLGQGPEFLIYFQGTGAADDSGLPNDRFFAVRPEGSVSTLKIQRTERGDSAVYLCASSLRGGPDVFGPGTRLTVL.

The chain carries TRBV19 and TRBJ2-7; 7 nucleotides agree with TRBD1. CDR3 size: 13 residues. The J segment lost 2 bases and the V segment lost 8 bases, leaving 6 bases of the junction unmatched. The germline CDR1 and CDR2 sequences are LNHDA and SQIVND (reference sequence). The CDR3 spells CASAGTVTYEQYF. The CDR3 nucleotides are TGTGCCAGTGCCGGGACAGTAACCTACGAGCAGTACTTC.

The V call is TRBV5-4, the J call TRBJ1-1; D is uncertain. This CDR3 is built from 14 residues. Trimming cost V 0 bases and J 6 bases, with 12 bases left between them. The V gene's germline CDR1 is SGHNT and CDR2 YYREEE (reference sequence). The CDR3 here is CASSLDAGLAEAFF. CDR3 sequence (DNA): TGTGCCAGCAGCTTGGATGCGGGTTTAGCTGAAGCTTTCTTT. Full variable domain (missing parts from reference TRBV5-4 and TRBJ1-1): ETGVTQSPTHLIKTRGQQVTLRCSSQSGHNTVSWYQQALGQGPQFIFQYYREEENGRGNFPPRFSGLQFPNYSSELNVNALELDDSALYLCASSLDAGLAEAFFGQGTRLTVV.

V gene TRBV6-5 combines with J gene TRBJ2-7; 7 bases match TRBD1. Germline trimming cut 2 bases from V and 6 bases from J; bases unmatched to any gene: 13. The CDR3 length is 16 residues. Germline-derived CDR1 and CDR2 are MNHEY and SVGAGI. CDR3 in DNA: TGTGCCAGCAGTTACCCGGGACAGTGGGGGAAAGGCGAGCAGTACTTC. This encodes CASSYPGQWGKGEQYF.

The J gene is TRBJ2-1, the V gene TRBV30; 9 bases fit TRBD2. Trimming at V came to 2 bases and at J to 8 bases, leaving 10 bases not matched to a gene. CDR1 is GTSNPN and CDR2 is SVGIG in the germline V gene (reference sequence). This CDR3 contains 15 residues. In nucleotides, the CDR3 is TGTGCCTGGAGTCCCCCTTTGGTAGCGGGGGATGAGCAGTTCTTC. As protein: CAWSPPLVAGDEQFF.

V is TRBV25-1 and J is TRBJ1-2; D gene uncertain. Germline V gene data show CDR1 as MGHDK and CDR2 as SYGVNS. V shed 4 bases and J shed 8 bases, with 8 bases lying between them. This CDR3 has 11 residues. The CDR3 sequence is CASSVGNGYTF. The CDR3 nucleotides read TGTGCCAGCAGTGTGGGGAACGGCTACACCTTC.

The chain links TRBV13 to TRBJ2-1, with TRBD2 matching 11 bases. This CDR3 has 16 amino acids. Germline V gives CDR1 PRHDT, CDR2 FYEKMQ (reference sequence). Germline trimming cut 3 bases from V and 6 bases from J; bases unmatched to any gene: 7. The CDR3 DNA sequence: TGTGCCAGCAGCTTGGGGACTAGCGGAAATCGCAATGAGCAGTTCTTC. Its translation is CASSLGTSGNRNEQFF.

The CDR3 coding sequence is TGTGCCAGCAGTTACTCGTCAGGGGTAATGGCTTTCTTT. Protein product: CASSYSSGVMAFF. V gene TRBV6-5 combines with J gene TRBJ1-1; D is perhaps TRBD1 (6 bases). V was shortened by 0 bases and J by 11 bases, with 13 bases between the two germline ends. Looked up from germline, CDR1 is MNHEY and CDR2 is SVGAGI. The CDR3 is 13 amino acids.

The chain links TRBV7-8 to TRBJ1-1; D gene uncertain. CDR3 length: 14 residues. V was cut by 5 bases and J by 7 bases, with 17 bases left in between. Germline CDR1 SGHVS, CDR2 FQNEAQ. CDR3 protein: CASSLGPPGIEAFF. The DNA of the CDR3 is TGTGCCAGCAGCCTAGGGCCACCGGGTATTGAAGCTTTCTTT.

The J gene is TRBJ2-1, the V gene TRBV5-4, with 9 bases matching TRBD2. V shed 0 bases, J shed 7 bases, and the junction held 2 bases outside the gene matches. The CDR3 consists of 14 residues. Germline assignment: CDR1 SGHNT and CDR2 YYREEE (reference sequence). CDR3 nucleotide sequence: TGTGCCAGCAGCTTGGAGCTAGCGGGAAATGAGCAGTTCTTC. This translates into CASSLELAGNEQFF. Full variable domain (missing parts from reference TRBV5-4 and TRBJ2-1): ETGVTQSPTHLIKTRGQQVTLRCSSQSGHNTVSWYQQALGQGPQFIFQYYREEENGRGNFPPRFSGLQFPNYSSELNVNALELDDSALYLCASSLELAGNEQFFGPGTRLTVL.

The chain links TRBV7-8 to TRBJ2-1; D is unclear. The CDR3 has 16 residues. Per germline, CDR1 SGHVS and CDR2 FQNEAQ. V was trimmed by 0 bases and J by 4 bases, leaving 13 bases between them. CDR3 in amino acids: CASSLAGVSFYNEQFF. CDR3 coding DNA: TGTGCCAGCAGCTTAGCAGGTGTTAGCTTTTACAATGAGCAGTTCTTC.

This clone was recorded a few times. The chain recombines TRBV7-8 with TRBJ2-1; 12 bases line up with TRBD2. There are 15 residues in the CDR3. V lost 6 bases to trimming and J lost 6 bases; unmatched junction nucleotides: 6. Germline values: CDR1 SGHVS, CDR2 FQNEAQ. The CDR3, as DNA: TGTGCCAGCAGATTACTAGCGGGAGGCGGCAATGAGCAGTTCTTC. Its protein is CASRLLAGGGNEQFF.

The chain has TRBV10-3 and TRBJ2-2; no definite D call. Germline V lookup: CDR1 ENHRY, CDR2 SYGVKD. The CDR3 loop spans 12 amino acids. V was pared by 2 bases and J by 5 bases, with 3 bases between. In DNA, the CDR3 is TGTGCCATCAGTGAGGGGACCGGGGAGCTGTTTTTT. Its protein is CAISEGTGELFF.

Notes on this clone: A read error may account for a junction end that differs from germline. The chain links TRBV29-1 to TRBJ1-5; 10 positions match TRBD1. There are 13 residues in the CDR3. Germline V CDR1 and CDR2: SQVTM, ANQGSEA. CDR3 sequence (DNA): TGCAGCGTAGAAGGACAGGGGGGCCAGCCCCAGCATTTT. Encoded protein: CSVEGQGGQPQHF. The full variable domain, completed using reference TRBV29-1 and TRBJ1-5, is SAVISQKPSRDICQRGTSLTIQCQVDSQVTMMFWYRQQPGQSLTLIATANQGSEATYESGFVIDKFPISRPNLTFSTLTVSNMSPEDSSIYLCSVEGQGGQPQHFGDGTRLSIL.

CDR3 sequence reads: CASSRGGGALEQYF. CDR3 coding DNA: TGTGCCAGCAGCAGGGGCGGTGGGGCCCTCGAGCAGTACTTC. The genes are TRBV6-1 and TRBJ2-7, with D maybe TRBD1 (6 bases). Germline lookup yields CDR1 MNHNS and CDR2 SASEGT. V was pared by 6 bases and J by 6 bases, with 18 bases between. The CDR3 covers 14 residues.

As concerns this clone: Other nucleotide sequences from this sample produce the same CDR3. The chain joins TRBV1 to TRBJ2-1; TRBD2 reflects the table's D call only, with no check against the DNA. TRBV1 is a recognized pseudogene. This CDR3 has 18 amino acids. Written as DNA, the CDR3 is TGCACCAATCGATCCGGACTAGCGGGAGGGTATTGGTCGGATGAGCAGTTCTTC. It encodes CTNRSGLAGGYWSDEQFF.

This clone was observed a few times. This chain links TRBV30 with TRBJ2-2; D may be TRBD1 (5 bases). With 2 bases removed from V and 1 base from J, the gap between germline ends came to 11 bases. The CDR3 covers 15 residues. Germline V gene data show CDR1 as GTSNPN and CDR2 as SVGIG (reference sequence). In DNA, the CDR3 is TGTGCCTGGAGTCCGACAGCGATGAACACCGGGGAGCTGTTTTTT. Translated, it gives CAWSPTAMNTGELFF.

This sequence joins TRBV11-2 and TRBJ2-7, with 8 bases identical to TRBD2. This CDR3 contains 14 residues. The germline V gene has CDR1 SGHAT and CDR2 FQNNGV. The V gene end was trimmed by 5 bases and the J gene end by 3 bases; junction bases not matched to a gene: 6. The CDR3 DNA is TGTGCCAGCAGCCATTCCGGGACTAGCTACGAGCAGTACTTC. This sequence encodes CASSHSGTSYEQYF. The full variable domain, in which reference TRBV11-2 and TRBJ2-7 provide the parts outside the CDR3, is EAGVAQSPRYKIIEKRQSVAFWCNPISGHATLYWYQQILGQGPKLLIQFQNNGVVDDSQLPKDRFSAERLKGVDSTLKIQPAKLEDSAVYLCASSHSGTSYEQYFGPGTRLTVT.

A single count supports this clone. The V gene is TRBV15, the J gene TRBJ2-2; 7 bases match TRBD2. Germline loops: CDR1 LNHNV, CDR2 YYDKDF (reference sequence). The ends lost 1 base at V and 4 bases at J; junction bases unmatched: 6. The CDR3 extends over 16 amino acids. The CDR3 reads CATSRGASGITGELFF. The CDR3 DNA reads TGTGCCACCAGCAGAGGGGCTAGCGGTATCACCGGGGAGCTGTTTTTT.